Each of the 5 T cell receptor beta chains below was sequenced from the same sample in a study of tumor-infiltrating lymphocytes in primary liver carcinoma. Synthesis of TCR beta cDNA was carried out from 500 ng total RNA with a constant-region primer. TCR beta libraries came from three nested multiplex PCR rounds using slightly modified ARM-PCR. TRBV1-TRBV30 forward primers paired with a C-beta reverse primer were used in the first two PCR rounds, which ran approximately 11 cycles each. TCRdb fed the multiplex PCR reads into MiXCR, producing one record per CDR3 protein. The data show more than 75,000 distinct CDR3 sequences, more than 65% seen once. Co-extraction of RNA and DNA was performed on 20-30 mg of unsorted bulk tissue. Sequencing input: liver tumor tissue from sampling region 1. Subset specified: tumor region T1, superior pole. The receptor set was obtained from a man aged 35 to 55 with primary liver carcinoma and hepatitis B virus infection.

A note on this clonotype: One end of the junction does not line up with germline, which may come from a read error. The chain links TRBV5-4 to TRBJ1-1; 7 bases fit TRBD1. The CDR3 has 17 amino acids. CDR1 and CDR2 from the germline V gene are SGHNT and YYREEE (reference sequence). CDR3 sequence: CTSSWGQRKLMNTEAFF. CDR3 coding DNA: TGTACCAGCAGCTGGGGACAGAGAAAGCTTATGAACACTGAAGCTTTCTTT.

The chain joins TRBV20-1 to TRBJ1-1; 8 nucleotides align to TRBD1. Germline V gives CDR1 DFQATT, CDR2 SNEGSKA (reference sequence). This CDR3 has 13 amino acids. V was pared by 4 bases and J by 6 bases, with 7 bases of the junction left unmatched. The CDR3 loop reads CSATDRDGAEAFF. The CDR3 nucleotides read TGCAGTGCTACGGACAGGGATGGGGCTGAAGCTTTCTTT.

This chain joins TRBV5-5 and TRBJ2-3; perhaps D is TRBD1 or TRBD2 (5 bases each). This CDR3 is 17 amino acids long. Germline V CDR1 and CDR2: SGHKS, YYEKEE (reference sequence). V was shortened by 0 bases and J by 2 bases, with 16 bases between the two germline ends. CDR3 sequence (DNA): TGTGCCAGCAGCTTGGCGGGGCTAACGGAAAACACAGATACGCAGTATTTT. It translates to CASSLAGLTENTDTQYF.

Concerning this clonotype: One junction end disagrees with the germline gene, perhaps due to a read error. The chain links TRBV14 to TRBJ2-1; possible D gene TRBD2, 5 bases. The CDR3 has 15 residues. Germline V lookup: CDR1 SGHDN, CDR2 FVKESK. CDR3 nucleotides: TGTGCCGGCAGCCAAGATGGGAGTTTCTACAATGAGCACTTCTTC. Translating gives CAGSQDGSFYNEHFF.

In regard to this clonotype: Mismatch with germline at one junction end may stem from a read error. V usage is TRBV11-2 and J usage is TRBJ2-2, with D perhaps TRBD1 or TRBD2 (5 bases each). Germline V gene lookup returns CDR1 SGHAT and CDR2 FQNNGV. This CDR3 is built from 17 residues. CDR3 coding DNA: TGTGCCAGTAGCTTAGTTCGGAGGTACCCAGGGACCGGGGAGCAGTTTTTT. It codes for CASSLVRRYPGTGEQFF.